The entry below describes one TCR beta chain. Its antigen is not known. This entry is derived from a study of cytomegalovirus exposure and HLA in healthy donors. Overall study results and limits: In a later analysis, CMV-associated beta chains were mostly HLA-associated, it appeared.

The CDR3 is 15 amino acids. CDR1 is SGHVS and CDR2 is FNYEAQ in the germline V gene. V lost 5 bases to trimming and J lost 4 bases, with 15 bases between them. The PCR ran on 60 Vbeta and 13 Jbeta primers. Sequencing used immunoSEQ multiplex PCR; TCRdb keeps in-frame clones, though not all of them. The sample includes 150,000 to 200,000 clones, roughly 72% seen only once; the top ten take roughly 2.1%. This rearrangement joins TRBV7-6 to TRBJ1-3; D is ambiguous. The TCR comes from a woman aged 25 to 39 in good health and CMV-seropositive. The specimen sequenced was PBMCs. This CDR3 is CASSLDFLRGNTIYF. The CDR3 bases are TGTGCCAGCAGCCTCGATTTCTTGAGGGGAAACACCATATATTTT.